The subject of this entry is one TCR beta chain. No antigen is known for it. Treatment in this sample: roughly 10-day PBMC culture with coronavirus spike peptide pools or control peptides (ViraFEST assay). The sample belongs to a study of vaccination and CD4 T cells after COVID-19. For the study at large: Control cultures received a CEFX pool, an HIV-1 Nef pool, or no peptide.

The Oncomine TCR Beta short-read assay sequenced DNA from cultured CD4+ T cells. The genomic DNA was obtained from cultured CD4+ T cells by extraction with the QIAamp micro DNA kit. MiXCR, run by TCRdb on the PCR reads, gives a single entry per CDR3 protein. Here the sample spans roughly 25,000 distinct CDR3 sequences, less than 80% being singletons. Per germline, CDR1 LNHDA and CDR2 SQIVND (reference sequence). The junction had 4 bases not matched to a gene; V was cut back by 1 base and J by 7 bases. The CDR3 sequence is 14 residues long. The receptor was isolated from a human donor who had recovered from COVID-19. V is TRBV19 and J is TRBJ1-2, with 9 bases fitting TRBD1. Sequenced sample: CD4+ T cells from blood, cultured in vitro. CDR3 in amino acids: CASSIVRDRAGYTF. In nucleotides, the CDR3 is TGTGCCAGTAGTATAGTCCGGGACAGGGCTGGCTACACCTTC. The full variable domain, with the rest looked up from reference TRBV19 and TRBJ1-2, is DGGITQSPKYLFRKEGQNVTLSCEQNLNHDAMYWYRQDPGQGLRLIYYSQIVNDFQKGDIAEGYSVSREKKESFPLTVTSAQKNPTAFYLCASSIVRDRAGYTFGSGTRLTVV.